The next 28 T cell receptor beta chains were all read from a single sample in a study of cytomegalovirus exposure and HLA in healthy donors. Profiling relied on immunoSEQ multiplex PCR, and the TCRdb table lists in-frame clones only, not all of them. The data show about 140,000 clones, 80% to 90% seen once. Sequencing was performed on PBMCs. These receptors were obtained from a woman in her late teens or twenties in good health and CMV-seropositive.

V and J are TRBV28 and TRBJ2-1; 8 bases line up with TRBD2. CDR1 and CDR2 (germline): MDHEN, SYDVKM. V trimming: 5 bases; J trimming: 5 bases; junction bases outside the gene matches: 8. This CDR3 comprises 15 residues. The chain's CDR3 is CASSGAAGGNNEQFF. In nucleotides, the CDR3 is TGTGCCAGCAGTGGGGCGGCGGGGGGAAACAATGAGCAGTTCTTC.

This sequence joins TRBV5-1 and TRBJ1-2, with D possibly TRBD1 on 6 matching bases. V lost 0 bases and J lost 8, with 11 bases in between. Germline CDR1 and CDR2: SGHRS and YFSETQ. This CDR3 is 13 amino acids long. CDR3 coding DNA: TGCGCCAGCAGCTTGGAGGGGGTCGCGGGCTACACCTTC. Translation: CASSLEGVAGYTF.

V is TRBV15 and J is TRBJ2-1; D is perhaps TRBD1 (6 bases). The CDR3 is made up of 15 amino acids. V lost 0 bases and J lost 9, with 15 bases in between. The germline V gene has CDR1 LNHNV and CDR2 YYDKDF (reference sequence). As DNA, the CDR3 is TGTGCCACCAGCAGAGACAGGGGTGTATCATTTGAGCAGTTCTTC. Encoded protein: CATSRDRGVSFEQFF.

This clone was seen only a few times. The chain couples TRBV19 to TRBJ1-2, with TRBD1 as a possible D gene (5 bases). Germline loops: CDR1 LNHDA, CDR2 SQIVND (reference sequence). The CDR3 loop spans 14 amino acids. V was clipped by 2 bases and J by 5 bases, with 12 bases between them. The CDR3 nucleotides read TGTGCCAGTAGTATAAAGGGTCAGGGTTATGGCTACACCTTC. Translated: CASSIKGQGYGYTF.

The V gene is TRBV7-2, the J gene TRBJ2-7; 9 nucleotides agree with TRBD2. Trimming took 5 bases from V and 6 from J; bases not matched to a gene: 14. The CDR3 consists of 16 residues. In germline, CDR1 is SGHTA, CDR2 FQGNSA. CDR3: CASSPRRLAAGAEQYF. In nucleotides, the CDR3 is TGTGCCAGCAGCCCCAGGAGACTAGCGGCTGGGGCCGAGCAGTACTTC.

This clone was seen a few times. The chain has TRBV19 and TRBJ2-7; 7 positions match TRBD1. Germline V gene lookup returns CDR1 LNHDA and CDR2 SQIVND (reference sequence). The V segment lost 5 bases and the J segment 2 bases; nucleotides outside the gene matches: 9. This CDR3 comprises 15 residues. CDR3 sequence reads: CASSLTGQGAYEQYF. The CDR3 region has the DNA TGTGCCAGTAGTCTCACGGGCCAGGGGGCCTACGAGCAGTACTTC.

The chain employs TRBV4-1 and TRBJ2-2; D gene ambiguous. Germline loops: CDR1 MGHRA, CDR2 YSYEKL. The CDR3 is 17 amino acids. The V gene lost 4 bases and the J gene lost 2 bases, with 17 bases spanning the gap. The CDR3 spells CASSLKRHTPNTGELFF. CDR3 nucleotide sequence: TGCGCCAGCAGCCTCAAGAGGCATACTCCTAACACCGGGGAGCTGTTTTTT.

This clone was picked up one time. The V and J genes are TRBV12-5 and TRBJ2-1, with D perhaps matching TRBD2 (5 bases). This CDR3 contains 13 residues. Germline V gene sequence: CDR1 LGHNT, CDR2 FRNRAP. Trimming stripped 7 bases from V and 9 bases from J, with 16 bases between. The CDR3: CASVEAPSGEQFF. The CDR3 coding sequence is TGTGCTAGTGTCGAAGCCCCGAGCGGTGAGCAGTTCTTC.

CDR3 loop: CASGWTSGRVAGANVLTF. The CDR3, as DNA: TGTGCCAGCGGATGGACTAGCGGGAGGGTCGCTGGGGCCAACGTCCTGACTTTC. The chain employs TRBV14 and TRBJ2-6, with 15 positions matching TRBD2. The CDR3 has 18 amino acids. J lost 2 bases, V lost 8 bases, and 7 bases had no gene match. Germline CDR1 reads SGHDN; CDR2 reads FVKESK.

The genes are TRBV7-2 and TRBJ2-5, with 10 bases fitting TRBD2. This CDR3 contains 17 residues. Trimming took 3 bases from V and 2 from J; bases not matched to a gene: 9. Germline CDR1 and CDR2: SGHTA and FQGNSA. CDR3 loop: CASSFGALAGAQETQYF. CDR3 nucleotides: TGTGCCAGCAGCTTCGGGGCCCTAGCGGGGGCGCAAGAGACCCAGTACTTC.

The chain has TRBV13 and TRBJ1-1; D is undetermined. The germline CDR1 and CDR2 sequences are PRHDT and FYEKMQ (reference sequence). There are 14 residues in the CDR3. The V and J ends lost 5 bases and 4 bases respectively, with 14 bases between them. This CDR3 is CASSPAISGTEAFF. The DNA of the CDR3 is TGTGCCAGCAGCCCTGCTATATCCGGCACTGAAGCTTTCTTT. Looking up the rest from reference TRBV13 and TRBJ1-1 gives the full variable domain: AAGVIQSPRHLIKEKRETATLKCYPIPRHDTVYWYQQGPGQDPQFLISFYEKMQSDKGSIPDRFSAQQFSDYHSELNMSSLELGDSALYFCASSPAISGTEAFFGQGTRLTVV.

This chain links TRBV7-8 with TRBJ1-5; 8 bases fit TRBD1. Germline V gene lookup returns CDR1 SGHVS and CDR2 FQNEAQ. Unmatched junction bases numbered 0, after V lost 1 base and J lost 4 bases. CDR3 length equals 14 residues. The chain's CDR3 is CASSLGDRNQPQHF. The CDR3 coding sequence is TGTGCCAGCAGCTTAGGGGACAGGAATCAGCCCCAGCATTTT.

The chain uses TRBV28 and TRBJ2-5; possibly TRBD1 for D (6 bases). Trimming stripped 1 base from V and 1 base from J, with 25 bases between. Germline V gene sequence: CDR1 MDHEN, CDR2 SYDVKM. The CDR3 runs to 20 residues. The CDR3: CASSLFRDRVQGHTQETQYF. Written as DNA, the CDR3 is TGTGCCAGCAGTTTATTTCGGGATCGCGTACAGGGTCACACCCAAGAGACCCAGTACTTC.

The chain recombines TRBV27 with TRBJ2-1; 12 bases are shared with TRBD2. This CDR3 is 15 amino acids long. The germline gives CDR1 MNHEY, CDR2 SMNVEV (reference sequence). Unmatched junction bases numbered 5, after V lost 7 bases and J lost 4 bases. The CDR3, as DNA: TGTGCCAGCAAACTGGGACTAGCGGGTTACAATGAGCAGTTCTTC. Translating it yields CASKLGLAGYNEQFF.

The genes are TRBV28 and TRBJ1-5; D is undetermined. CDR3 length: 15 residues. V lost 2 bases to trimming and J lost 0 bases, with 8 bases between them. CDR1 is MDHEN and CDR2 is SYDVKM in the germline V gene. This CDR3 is CASSLAGYSNQPQHF. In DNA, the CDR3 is TGTGCCAGCAGTTTAGCCGGGTATAGCAATCAGCCCCAGCATTTT. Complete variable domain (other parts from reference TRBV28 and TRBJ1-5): DVKVTQSSRYLVKRTGEKVFLECVQDMDHENMFWYRQDPGLGLRLIYFSYDVKMKEKGDIPEGYSVSREKKERFSLILESASTNQTSMYLCASSLAGYSNQPQHFGDGTRLSIL.

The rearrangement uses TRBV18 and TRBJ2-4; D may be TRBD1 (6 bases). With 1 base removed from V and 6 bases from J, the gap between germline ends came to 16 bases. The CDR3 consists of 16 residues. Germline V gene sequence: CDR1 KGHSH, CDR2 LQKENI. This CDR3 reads CASSPLVGRGINIQYF. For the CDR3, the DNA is TGTGCCAGCTCACCACTCGTTGGCAGGGGTATAAACATTCAGTACTTC.

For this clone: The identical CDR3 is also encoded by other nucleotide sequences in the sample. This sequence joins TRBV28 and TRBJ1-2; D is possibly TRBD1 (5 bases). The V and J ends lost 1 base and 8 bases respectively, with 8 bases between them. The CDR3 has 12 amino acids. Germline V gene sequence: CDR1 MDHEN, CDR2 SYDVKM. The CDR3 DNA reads TGTGCCAGCAGTTTATCGGGGGACGGCTACACCTTC. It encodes CASSLSGDGYTF.

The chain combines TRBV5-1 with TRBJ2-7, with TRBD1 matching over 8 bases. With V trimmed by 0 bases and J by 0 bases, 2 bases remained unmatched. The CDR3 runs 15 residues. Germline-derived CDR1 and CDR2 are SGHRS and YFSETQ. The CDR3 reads CASSLEQGASYEQYF. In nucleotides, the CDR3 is TGCGCCAGCAGCTTGGAGCAGGGGGCCTCCTACGAGCAGTACTTC.

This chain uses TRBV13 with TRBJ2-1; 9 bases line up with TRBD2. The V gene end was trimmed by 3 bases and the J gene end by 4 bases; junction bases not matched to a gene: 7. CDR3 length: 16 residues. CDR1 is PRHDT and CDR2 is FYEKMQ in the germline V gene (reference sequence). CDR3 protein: CASSFKASGAYNEQFF. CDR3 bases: TGTGCCAGCAGCTTCAAGGCTAGCGGGGCTTACAATGAGCAGTTCTTC.

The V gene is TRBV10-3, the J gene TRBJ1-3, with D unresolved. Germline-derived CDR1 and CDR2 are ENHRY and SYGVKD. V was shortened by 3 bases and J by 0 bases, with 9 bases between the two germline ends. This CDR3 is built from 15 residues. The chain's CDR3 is CAISDYSPSGNTIYF. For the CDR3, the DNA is TGTGCCATCAGTGACTACAGTCCCTCTGGAAACACCATATATTTT.

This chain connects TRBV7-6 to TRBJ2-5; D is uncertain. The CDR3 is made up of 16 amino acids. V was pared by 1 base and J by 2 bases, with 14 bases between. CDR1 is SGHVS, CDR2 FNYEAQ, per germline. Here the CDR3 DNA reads TGTGCCAGCAGCTTAGGTGCGTCTCCCGGTCAAGAGACCCAGTACTTC. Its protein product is CASSLGASPGQETQYF.

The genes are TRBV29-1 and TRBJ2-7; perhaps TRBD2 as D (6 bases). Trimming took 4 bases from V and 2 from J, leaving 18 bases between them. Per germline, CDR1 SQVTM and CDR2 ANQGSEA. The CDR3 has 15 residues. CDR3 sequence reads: CSVGQIGTGAYEQYF. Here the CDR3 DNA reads TGCAGCGTTGGTCAAATAGGGACTGGAGCCTACGAGCAGTACTTC.

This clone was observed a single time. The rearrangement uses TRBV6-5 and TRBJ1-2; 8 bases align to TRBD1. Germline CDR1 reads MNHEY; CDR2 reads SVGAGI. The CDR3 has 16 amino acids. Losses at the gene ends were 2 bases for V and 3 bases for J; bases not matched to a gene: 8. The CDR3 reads CASSYAAQGAHYGYTF. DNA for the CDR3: TGTGCCAGCAGTTACGCCGCTCAGGGGGCCCACTATGGCTACACCTTC.

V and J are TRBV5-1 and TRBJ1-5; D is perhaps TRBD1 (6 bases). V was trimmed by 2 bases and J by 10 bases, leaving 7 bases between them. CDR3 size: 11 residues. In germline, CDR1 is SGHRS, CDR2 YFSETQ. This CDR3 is CASSFRGPQHF. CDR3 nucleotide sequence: TGCGCCAGCAGCTTCAGGGGCCCCCAGCATTTT.

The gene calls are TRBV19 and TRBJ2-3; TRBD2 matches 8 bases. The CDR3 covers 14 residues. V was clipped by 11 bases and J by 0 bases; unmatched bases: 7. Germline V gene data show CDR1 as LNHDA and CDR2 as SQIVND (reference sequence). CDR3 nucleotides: TGTGCCGGGGATAGCGGGGCGAGCACAGATACGCAGTATTTT. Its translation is CAGDSGASTDTQYF.

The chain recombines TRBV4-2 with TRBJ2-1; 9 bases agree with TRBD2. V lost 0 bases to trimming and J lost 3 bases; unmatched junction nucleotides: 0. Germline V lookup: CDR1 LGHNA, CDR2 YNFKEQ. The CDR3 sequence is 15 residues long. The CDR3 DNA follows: TGTGCCAGCAGCCAAGAGCGGGGGGGCTACAATGAGCAGTTCTTC. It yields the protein CASSQERGGYNEQFF.

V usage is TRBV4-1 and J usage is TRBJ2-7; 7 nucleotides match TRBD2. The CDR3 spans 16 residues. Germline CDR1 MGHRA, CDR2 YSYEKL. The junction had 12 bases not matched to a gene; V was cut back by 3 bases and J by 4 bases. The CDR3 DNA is TGCGCCAGCAGCCAGGCCTCTAGCGGATCCATATACGAGCAGTACTTC. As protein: CASSQASSGSIYEQYF.

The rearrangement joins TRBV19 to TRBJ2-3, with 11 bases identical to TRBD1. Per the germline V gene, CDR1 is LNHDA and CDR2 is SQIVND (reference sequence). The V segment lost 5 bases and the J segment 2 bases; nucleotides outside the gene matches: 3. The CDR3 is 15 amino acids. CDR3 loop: CASSLGQGATDTQYF. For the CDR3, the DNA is TGTGCCAGTAGTCTTGGACAGGGGGCCACAGATACGCAGTATTTT. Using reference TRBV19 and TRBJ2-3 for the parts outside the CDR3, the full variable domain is DGGITQSPKYLFRKEGQNVTLSCEQNLNHDAMYWYRQDPGQGLRLIYYSQIVNDFQKGDIAEGYSVSREKKESFPLTVTSAQKNPTAFYLCASSLGQGATDTQYFGPGTRLTVL.